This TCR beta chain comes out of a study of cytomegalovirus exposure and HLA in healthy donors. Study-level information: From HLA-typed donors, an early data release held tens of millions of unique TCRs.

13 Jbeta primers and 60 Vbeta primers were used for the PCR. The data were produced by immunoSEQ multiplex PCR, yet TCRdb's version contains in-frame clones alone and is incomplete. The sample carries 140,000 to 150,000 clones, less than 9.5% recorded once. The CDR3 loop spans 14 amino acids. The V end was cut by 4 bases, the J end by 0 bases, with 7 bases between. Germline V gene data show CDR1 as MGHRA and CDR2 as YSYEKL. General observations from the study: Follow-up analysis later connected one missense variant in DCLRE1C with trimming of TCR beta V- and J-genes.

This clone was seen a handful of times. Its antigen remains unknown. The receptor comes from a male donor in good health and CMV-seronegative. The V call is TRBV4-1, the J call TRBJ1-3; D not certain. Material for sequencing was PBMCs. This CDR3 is CASSPSGSGNTIYF. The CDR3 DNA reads TGCGCCAGCAGCCCCAGCGGCTCTGGAAACACCATATATTTT.